One sample yielded the 10 T cell receptor beta chains listed below, sequenced in a study of metastatic and nonmetastatic thyroid tumors (dated by TCRdb to 2020 to 2022). No treatment had been received by any patient before thyroid surgery. Library construction relied on PCR. The instrument was an Illumina HiSeq 4000. Using fastp at Q25 and MiXCR, TCRdb reprocessed the public reads and kept productive beta chains. The sample includes roughly 8,400 clones, with about 30% observed a single time. 10% of the sample belongs to the ten largest clones. Sequencing was performed on tumor tissue. The receptors come from a female donor with papillary thyroid cancer or a benign thyroid nodule (not recorded which). Some clones in this sample may be carry-over from other donors' samples.

Notes on this clone: A much bigger clone sits one base away, suggesting this may be a read error. Different DNA sequences within this sample yield the same CDR3. V gene TRBV29-1 combines with J gene TRBJ1-2; D unclear. V was shortened by 4 bases and J by 6 bases, with 15 bases between the two germline ends. CDR1 and CDR2 from the germline V gene are SQVTM and ANQGSEA. CDR3 length: 13 residues. The CDR3 sequence is CSVAGTALDGYTF. DNA of the CDR3: TGCAGCGTTGCGGGTACCGCTCTTGATGGCTACACCTTC.

The table lists this clone with many counts. A read error is possible here, since a much larger clone lies one base away. The CDR3 ends on some other residue instead of the conserved phenylalanine or tryptophan, so this is likely a read error. The V and J genes are TRBV6-5 and TRBJ1-4, with 8 nucleotides matching TRBD1. V trimming: 0 bases; J trimming: 8 bases; junction bases outside the gene matches: 2. The CDR3 has 14 amino acids. In germline, CDR1 is MNHEY, CDR2 SVGAGI. CDR3 region: CASSYSGQGEKLFL. CDR3 sequence (DNA): TGTGCCAGCAGTTACTCCGGACAGGGAGAAAAACTGTTTCTT.

Notes on this clone: A read error may produce the germline difference seen at one junction end. This chain uses TRBV25-1 with TRBJ2-7, with 8 bases aligning to TRBD1. The CDR3 consists of 15 residues. Looked up from germline, CDR1 is MGHDK and CDR2 is SYGVNS. CDR3 in amino acids: CARSAPGQVSYEQYF. CDR3 DNA: TGTGCCAGAAGTGCTCCGGGACAGGTATCCTACGAGCAGTACTTC.

The sample holds a few counts of this clone. Mismatch with germline at one junction end may stem from a read error. J is TRBJ2-2 and V is TRBV6-2 or TRBV6-3; possible D gene TRBD2, 7 bases. CDR1 is MNHEY, CDR2 SVGEGT, per germline. CDR3 length: 15 amino acids. CDR3 sequence: CASSDSGEGTGELFF. The CDR3 DNA sequence: TGTGCCAGCAGTGACTCAGGGGAGGGCACCGGGGAGCTGTTTTTT.

This clone showed up just a few times. V is TRBV27 and J is TRBJ2-7; D is perhaps TRBD1 or TRBD2 (5 bases each). Germline CDR1 MNHEY, CDR2 SMNVEV (reference sequence). V was trimmed by 2 bases and J by 4 bases, leaving 9 bases between them. The CDR3 spans 13 residues. CDR3 sequence (DNA): TGTGCCAGCAGTTTAGTTGGGGGTTACGAGCAGTACTTC. Its translation: CASSLVGGYEQYF.

This clone appeared a few times. The rearrangement joins TRBV2 to TRBJ1-5; TRBD1 matches at 8 bases. Germline V gene sequence: CDR1 SNHLY, CDR2 FYNNEI. CDR3 size: 15 residues. The V gene end was trimmed by 4 bases and the J gene end by 9 bases; junction bases not matched to a gene: 11. The CDR3 coding sequence is TGTGCCAGCAGTGTTGGACAGGGAGGATGGCGGCCCCAGCATTTT. This codes for CASSVGQGGWRPQHF.

This chain connects TRBV6-1 to TRBJ1-5; the D gene is possibly TRBD1 (6 bases). Trimming pared 4 bases from V and 0 bases from J, leaving 19 bases between. Germline V gene data show CDR1 as MNHNS and CDR2 as SASEGT. This CDR3 comprises 18 residues. Written as DNA, the CDR3 is TGTGCCAGCAGTGGGGCGGGGGCCTATATGTATAGCAATCAGCCCCAGCATTTT. Its translation is CASSGAGAYMYSNQPQHF.

The chain links TRBV27 to TRBJ2-1; possibly TRBD2 for D (6 bases). Germline CDR1 is MNHEY and CDR2 is SMNVEV (reference sequence). The CDR3 is 17 amino acids. Trimming pared 6 bases from V and 1 base from J, leaving 19 bases between. The CDR3 sequence is CASSEAGYNPSYNEQFF. The DNA for the CDR3 is TGTGCCAGCAGCGAAGCGGGCTATAATCCTTCCTACAATGAGCAGTTCTTC.

By share of the sample, this clone is medium-sized (0.01 to 0.1%). The CDR3 region has the DNA TGTGCCAGCAGTTCACCAGGGAACTCTGGGGCCAACGTCCTGACTTTC. Translating it yields CASSSPGNSGANVLTF. This rearrangement joins TRBV12-3 or TRBV12-4 to TRBJ2-6; a possible D gene is TRBD1 (5 bases). The CDR3 totals 16 residues. V was cut by 4 bases and J by 0 bases, with 10 bases left in between.

This clone was detected many times. A single base separates this from a much larger clone, so it may be a read error. V and J are TRBV18 and TRBJ1-3; D unresolved. Germline V gene data show CDR1 as KGHSH and CDR2 as LQKENI. The CDR3 spans 18 residues. In DNA, the CDR3 is TGTGCCAGCTCACCCCGGCAGGTTCAGCCCGGCTCTGGAAGCACCATATATTTT. Protein product: CASSPRQVQPGSGSTIYF.